Listed below are T cell receptor beta chains from one sample, sequenced in a study of blood T cell repertoires in COVID-19. Assay: immunoSEQ multiplex PCR; the TCRdb copy retains only in-frame clones and omits some. Of 45,000 or so clones listed, around 85% are singletons. Material for sequencing was peripheral blood. These receptors were collected from a woman older than 75 with acute or convalescent COVID-19. Both conserved end residues are part of each CDR3.

v_gene	len	CDR3aa
TRBV18	13	CASSPNRQETQYF
TRBV28	12	CASGRGYYEQYF
TRBV18	15	CASSPVSEVGNTIYF
TRBV7-2	13	CASSLVSSYEQYF
TRBV28	11	CASRSGKGYTF
TRBV4-2	14	CASSQGQGEEPQHF
TRBV18	13	CASSPRQGAQAFF
TRBV11-2	16	CASSRQPTSSYNEQFF
TRBV6-5	14	CASRTDYSNQPQHF
TRBV9	15	CASSVEWRIYNEQFF
TRBV19	15	CASNILAEQNNEQFF
TRBV10-3	14	CAISDRTGDKGYTF
TRBV7-8	17	CASSLTTGGTGNQPQHF
TRBV5-1	16	CASSQQTTGTGYGYTF
TRBV28	14	CASSSPGANIEAFF
TRBV4-1	14	CASSQDDTTDTQYF
TRBV6-2/TRBV6-3	16	CASSYGAPALTDTQYF
TRBV2	16	CASVRGPLSGANVLTF
TRBV18	17	CASSPQSSSPGRGEQYF
TRBV19	15	CASRLSGGQSQAQYF
TRBV5-1	13	CASSSSGWNEQFF
TRBV5-1	15	CASSLIAGGLNEQFF
TRBV18	16	CASSPVPYTAKNIQYF
TRBV10-3	14	CAISEGQGAQPQHF
TRBV13	14	CASETSRSPDTQYF
TRBV24-1	13	CATRYRENTEAFF
TRBV11-2	14	CASSADRGPSGYTF
TRBV5-1	14	CASSHTEGWETQYF
TRBV2	16	CASSALRAGLANIQYF
TRBV5-6	15	CASSLVGQGILEQYF
TRBV5-1	16	CASSLDSPNLADTQYF
TRBV18	15	CASTTLGSYQETQYF
TRBV18	13	CASSPQEVQPQHF
TRBV20-1	16	CSASPTAQSSSYEQYF
TRBV7-2	14	CASSTRGGENIQYF
TRBV9	16	CASSLTQGLSGNTIYF
TRBV19	15	CASTSQGGLATEAFF
TRBV6-1	15	CASSDRDREANEQFF
TRBV5-1	16	CASSRITQGWTDTQYF
TRBV20-1	11	CSAERGDTQYF
TRBV19	16	CASSEGRPGVSYGYTF
TRBV2	16	CARSGGHRGGSYEQYF
TRBV4-2	15	CASSQEGGGGDTQYF